This T cell receptor (beta chain) comes out of a study of shared clonotypes between healthy human individuals (dated by TCRdb to about 2020). About the full investigation: The cohort included a few men and a couple of women between 18 and 49 years of age. For each donor, three plates each were used for CD4 naive and CD4 memory, two plates were used for CD8 naive, and one plate was used for CD8 memory. Blood TCR repertoires of about five healthy adults were deeply sequenced to estimate repertoire size and the extent of clonotype sharing between individuals. To increase sequencing depth and limit assay-specific biases, TCR repertoire library preparation and sequencing were carried out by different laboratories using diverse techniques. Per donor, leukapheresis produced somewhere between about 0.94 and 9 billion PBMCs.

With regard to this clone: Its target antigen remains unknown. Nothing much larger sits one base from this clone, and base qualities are not available. The same CDR3 can be traced to other DNA sequences in this sample.

Including cysteine and phenylalanine, the CDR3 has 13 amino acids. Only the CDR3 portion is preserved as DNA: 39 bases, with reading frame beginning at the first base. V is clipped by 3 bases and J by 5 bases, and the sequence between their germline boundaries is 10 bases long. Reading the germline V gene gives CDR1 SGHDN and CDR2 FVKESK. Summary of the overall study and its limitations: Incomplete sequencing was indicated by rarefaction of sorted-subset datasets, despite the large sequencing depth. Compared with non-shared clonotypes, the clonotypes found in all four sorted-subset donors had higher generation probabilities. Estimated clonotype richness was generally larger for naive than for memory subsets. The genetic and exposure-history diversity represented was limited by the small number of donors. Sharing across a few donors was observed for around 5% of naive CD4, under 4% of naive CD8, around 2.5% of memory CD4, and about 0.4% of memory CD8 clonotypes. Pairwise subsampling led to the expectation that sequencing depth would affect the degree of clonotype sharing among donors. Sampling was restricted to blood, and TCR repertoires in tissue are likely to differ from TCR repertoires in blood.

Donors were healthy HIV-negative adults with no recently reported acute infections or vaccinations. Only Caucasian adults living in Nashville, Tennessee, USA were represented among the donors. Magnetic negative selection was used to enrich CD4+ T cells, after which naive cells were positively selected on CD45RA and the negative fraction became the memory subset. Blood was collected by leukapheresis, and PBMCs were isolated by Ficoll-Histopaque density gradient centrifugation and then cryopreserved in liquid nitrogen vapor phase. Analytical flow cytometry was used to check the purity and quantity of every magnetically sorted T cell population. From each sorted fraction, genomic DNA was isolated and quantified by UV absorbance on a Nanodrop 2000c. Using the deep immunoSEQ assay, TCR CDR3 regions were amplified from genomic DNA by multiplex PCR. For each cell subset, the extracted genomic DNA was distributed evenly across all wells of several immunoSEQ 96-well plates, and each plate served as one replicate. For sorted subsets, each replicate PCR was loaded with about 0.2 ug genomic DNA, equivalent to some 31,000 T cell genomes. The purified libraries were quantified using a Qubit 3.0 fluorometer, sized with a Bioanalyzer 2100, and then quantified again using the KAPA Library Quantification kit. Every immunoSEQ 96-well plate was sequenced on a dedicated single-read 150-cycle Illumina NextSeq 550 flow cell. As for how the authors treated the data: The immunoSEQ output contained only junctional sequences without quality scores, so filtering could not match that applied to full-length reads. To assign V/J genes and CDR3, sequences were annotated using PyIR, a Python wrapper for IgBLAST v1.9, with IMGT germline references. Reads were filtered out if the reads had weak V/J assignments (E-value above 1e-6), no CDR3, stop codons, out-of-frame junctions, or ambiguous translated residues. V3J clonotypes were defined by identical inferred V gene, J gene, and CDR3 amino acid sequence. Percentage overlap between repertoires was computed as shared unique clonotypes divided by the size of the smaller repertoire. Three approaches were used to assess repertoire richness: RTK rarefaction, the Chao1 estimator, and Recon v2.1 estimates of unobserved clonotypes. Generation probabilities were computed with OLGA for all TCRbeta clonotypes obtained by the gDNA method from a few donors. The source is immuneACCESS, and TCRdb retained only in-frame sequences with V and J called. Part of the clones is not carried over; for the studies checked, unresolved V genes explain less than half of this, and the remainder is unexplained. The V and J calls and clone size were taken over from that table, and D and trimming were inferred from the DNA. This sample has roughly 2.5 million clones in its table, and 85% to 95% of those were observed once. The ten largest clones capture around 0.14% of the sample.

Specimen: naive CD4+ T cells sorted from blood. The cell subset or site label, read with the paper, signifies: CD45RA+ positively selected. The rearranged chain carries TRBV14 and TRBJ2-5, with the D segment identity uncertain. This receptor was taken from a man aged 18 to 30 in good health. CDR3 sequence: CASSQLGRETQYF. The DNA is TGTGCCAGCAGCCAGCTGGGCCGGGAGACCCAGTACTTC. Extended through the reference TRBV14 and TRBJ2-5 proteins, this CDR3 yields the full variable domain: EAGVTQFPSHSVIEKGQTVTLRCDPISGHDNLYWYRRVMGKEIKFLLHFVKESKQDESGMPNNRFLAERTGGTYSTLKVQPAELEDSGVYFCASSQLGRETQYFGPGTRLLVL.